These 17 T cell receptor beta chains were sequenced from one sample in a study of breast tumors, draining lymph nodes, adjacent tissues. The lymph nodes were axillary draining lymph nodes from breast cancer patients. Each CDR3 protein gets one entry after TCRdb re-called the multiplex PCR reads with MiXCR. The table includes 130,000 or so distinct CDR3 sequences, roughly 33% detected once. The source material was axillary lymph node tissue. The receptor set was obtained from a female donor with breast cancer. Some clones in this sample may be carry-over from other donors' samples.

This clonotype has at least ten counts. The V call is TRBV6-6, the J call TRBJ1-2; D remains ambiguous. This CDR3 is built from 14 residues. Trimming left V 5 bases short and J 2 bases short, with 12 bases between. Germline V gene sequence: CDR1 MNHNY, CDR2 SVGAGI (reference sequence). The CDR3 coding sequence is TGTGCCAGCAGTCCTCCCACAAAGAACTATGGCTACACCTTC. Translating it yields CASSPPTKNYGYTF.

This clonotype was seen ten or more times. This sequence joins TRBV5-1 and TRBJ2-7; 7 nucleotides agree with TRBD2. This CDR3 spans 15 amino acids. Germline CDR1 is SGHRS and CDR2 is YFSETQ. V was clipped by 4 bases and J by 6 bases; unmatched bases: 13. The CDR3 sequence: CASSPSGDPSREQYV. The CDR3 region has the DNA TGCGCCAGCAGCCCGAGCGGGGACCCTTCCCGCGAGCAGTACGTC.

In its sample, this clonotype was seen many times. V and J are TRBV14 and TRBJ1-1; D gene ambiguous. The germline V and J ends were trimmed by 2 bases and 5 bases, with 9 bases remaining between them. CDR3 length equals 13 residues. Germline CDR1 SGHDN, CDR2 FVKESK. The CDR3 region is CASSQSTRTEAFF. DNA of the CDR3: TGTGCCAGCAGCCAATCCACCCGGACTGAAGCTTTCTTT. The full variable domain, with the rest looked up from reference TRBV14 and TRBJ1-1, is EAGVTQFPSHSVIEKGQTVTLRCDPISGHDNLYWYRRVMGKEIKFLLHFVKESKQDESGMPNNRFLAERTGGTYSTLKVQPAELEDSGVYFCASSQSTRTEAFFGQGTRLTVV.

The V gene is TRBV10-2, the J gene TRBJ2-7; D unresolved. Germline-derived CDR1 and CDR2 are WSHSY and SAAADI. The CDR3 contains 13 residues. V shed 0 bases and J shed 3 bases, with 6 bases lying between them. The DNA of the CDR3 is TGCGCCAGCAGTGAGTCGGTGATCTACGAGCAGTACTTC. Its translation is CASSESVIYEQYF.

This clonotype occurred many times. The chain has TRBV15 and TRBJ1-2; 9 bases are shared with TRBD1. The germline CDR1 and CDR2 sequences are LNHNV and YYDKDF (reference sequence). The CDR3 consists of 16 residues. V lost 0 bases to trimming and J lost 4 bases; unmatched junction nucleotides: 6. This chain's CDR3 is CATSRDLGQGAYGYTF. The CDR3 nucleotides are TGTGCCACCAGCAGAGATCTGGGACAGGGAGCCTATGGCTACACCTTC.

This chain joins TRBV7-3 and TRBJ2-7; tentatively, D is TRBD1 (6 bases). The CDR3 extends over 16 amino acids. Trimming removed 4 bases from V and 3 bases from J, with 19 bases in between. The V gene's germline CDR1 is SGHTA and CDR2 FQGTGA. This CDR3 is CASSYKGGGQVYEQYF. The CDR3 region has the DNA TGTGCCAGCAGCTATAAAGGTGGGGGACAAGTCTACGAGCAGTACTTC. Filled out from reference TRBV7-3 and TRBJ2-7, the complete variable domain reads GAGVSQTPSNKVTEKGKYVELRCDPISGHTALYWYRQSLGQGPEFLIYFQGTGAADDSGLPNDRFFAVRPEGSVSTLKIQRTERGDSAVYLCASSYKGGGQVYEQYFGPGTRLTVT.

This clonotype was seen at least ten times. V usage is TRBV15 and J usage is TRBJ1-2; D gene ambiguous. Trimming took off 0 bases at V and 5 bases at J, with 13 bases between the two ends. The CDR3 is 15 amino acids. From germline, CDR1 is LNHNV and CDR2 YYDKDF (reference sequence). Here the CDR3 reads CATSREAGRGYGYTF. The DNA for the CDR3 is TGTGCCACCAGCAGAGAGGCAGGACGGGGTTATGGCTACACCTTC.

This clonotype appeared a few times. A much larger clone is a single base away; this may be a read error. The chain carries TRBV20-1 and TRBJ2-5; 9 bases are a match to TRBD2. Germline CDR1 is DFQATT and CDR2 is SNEGSKA (reference sequence). This CDR3 is built from 16 residues. CDR3: CSAGDPSGGFLETQYF. CDR3 nucleotide sequence: TGCAGTGCTGGAGATCCAAGCGGGGGGTTTTTAGAGACCCAGTACTTC.

The V gene is TRBV7-3, the J gene TRBJ1-4; D is perhaps TRBD1 (5 bases). CDR3 size: 17 residues. Trimming took 0 bases from V and 5 from J, leaving 16 bases between them. The germline CDR1 and CDR2 sequences are SGHTA and FQGTGA. CDR3 protein: CASSLTSVAGGNEKLFF. In DNA, the CDR3 is TGTGCCAGCAGCTTAACATCAGTAGCGGGGGGGAATGAAAAACTGTTTTTT.

This rearrangement joins TRBV6-6 to TRBJ2-7, with TRBD1 matching over 10 bases. From germline, CDR1 is MNHNY and CDR2 SVGAGI (reference sequence). Losses at the gene ends were 2 bases for V and 7 bases for J; bases not matched to a gene: 14. The CDR3 consists of 17 residues. CDR3 DNA: TGTGCCAGCAGTTACCGAGACAGGGGGCGAAGCACCGGGGAGCAGTACGTC. This sequence encodes CASSYRDRGRSTGEQYV.

The chain uses TRBV7-9 and TRBJ2-7, with TRBD1 matching over 7 bases. V gave up 6 bases and J gave up 6 bases; unmatched junction bases: 5. This CDR3 has 12 amino acids. The germline V gene has CDR1 SEHNR and CDR2 FQNEAQ (reference sequence). The CDR3 DNA is TGTGCCAGCAGTTGGGACAGCTGCGAGCAGTACGTC. It yields the protein CASSWDSCEQYV.

V is TRBV20-1 and J is TRBJ2-3; 9 nucleotides align to TRBD2. Germline V CDR1 and CDR2: DFQATT, SNEGSKA (reference sequence). The CDR3 extends over 14 amino acids. With V trimmed by 2 bases and J by 4 bases, 4 bases remained unmatched. The CDR3 DNA reads TGCAGTGCTAGACTAGCGGGGAGGGCAGATACGCAGTATTTT. Protein sequence: CSARLAGRADTQYF.

Ten or more counts support this clonotype. The chain employs TRBV6-5 and TRBJ1-3; no definite D call. Germline CDR1 and CDR2: MNHEY and SVGAGI. The CDR3 spans 14 residues. Trimming stripped 0 bases from V and 4 bases from J, with 7 bases between. The CDR3 loop reads CASSYSWVGNTIYF. CDR3 DNA sequence: TGTGCCAGCAGTTACTCGTGGGTGGGAAACACCATATATTTT.

This clonotype was observed a few times. A much larger clone lies a single base off, so this may be a read error. J is TRBJ2-2 and V is TRBV11-2, with unresolved D. V lost 0 bases, J lost 6 bases, and 17 bases lay in between. Germline V gene data show CDR1 as SGHAT and CDR2 as FQNNGV. The CDR3 sequence is 17 residues long. The CDR3 loop is CASSLDQPPRVAGELFF. In nucleotides, the CDR3 is TGTGCCAGCAGCTTAGATCAACCTCCACGTGTGGCCGGGGAGCTGTTTTTT.

This clonotype was recorded many times. The CDR3 reads CASSFLDQETQYF. As DNA, the CDR3 is TGTGCCAGCAGTTTCTTGGACCAAGAGACCCAGTACTTC. The chain combines TRBV12-3 or TRBV12-4 with TRBJ2-5; D ambiguous. The CDR3 runs 13 residues. Trimming stripped 3 bases from V and 0 bases from J, with 5 bases between.

This clonotype was recorded many times. This chain uses TRBV13 with TRBJ1-4; maybe TRBD1 (6 bases). CDR1 is PRHDT and CDR2 is FYEKMQ in the germline V gene (reference sequence). CDR3 length: 16 amino acids. Trimming removed 5 bases from V and 8 bases from J, with 21 bases in between. CDR3 bases: TGTGCCAGCAGCGCGAGCTCCGGGACAAAAAGGGAAAAACTGTTTTTT. This sequence encodes CASSASSGTKREKLFF.

This clonotype was counted between two and nine times. The chain joins TRBV29-1 to TRBJ1-1, with D tentatively TRBD1 (5 bases). Germline-derived CDR1 and CDR2 are SQVTM and ANQGSEA. The CDR3 length is 12 residues. Trimming pared 1 base from V and 8 bases from J, leaving 11 bases between. CDR3 protein: CSVEGQTSEAFF. CDR3 nucleotides: TGCAGCGTTGAAGGACAGACCTCCGAAGCTTTCTTT. The full variable domain, rest sourced from reference TRBV29-1 and TRBJ1-1, is SAVISQKPSRDICQRGTSLTIQCQVDSQVTMMFWYRQQPGQSLTLIATANQGSEATYESGFVIDKFPISRPNLTFSTLTVSNMSPEDSSIYLCSVEGQTSEAFFGQGTRLTVV.